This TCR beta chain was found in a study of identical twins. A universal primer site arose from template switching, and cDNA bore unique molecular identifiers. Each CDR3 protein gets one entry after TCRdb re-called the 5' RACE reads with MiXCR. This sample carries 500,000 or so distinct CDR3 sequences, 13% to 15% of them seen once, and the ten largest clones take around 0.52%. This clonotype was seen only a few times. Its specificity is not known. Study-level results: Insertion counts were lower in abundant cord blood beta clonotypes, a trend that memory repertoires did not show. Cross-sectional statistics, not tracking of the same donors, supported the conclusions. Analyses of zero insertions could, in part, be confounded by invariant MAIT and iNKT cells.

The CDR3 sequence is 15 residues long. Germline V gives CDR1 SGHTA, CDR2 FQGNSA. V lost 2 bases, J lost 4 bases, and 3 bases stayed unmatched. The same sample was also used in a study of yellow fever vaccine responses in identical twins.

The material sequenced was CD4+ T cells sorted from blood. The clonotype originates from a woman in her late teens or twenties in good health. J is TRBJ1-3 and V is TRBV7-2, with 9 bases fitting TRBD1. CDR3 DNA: TGTGCCAGCAGCTTAACAGGGGGCGCCGGAAACACCATATATTTT. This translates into CASSLTGGAGNTIYF.